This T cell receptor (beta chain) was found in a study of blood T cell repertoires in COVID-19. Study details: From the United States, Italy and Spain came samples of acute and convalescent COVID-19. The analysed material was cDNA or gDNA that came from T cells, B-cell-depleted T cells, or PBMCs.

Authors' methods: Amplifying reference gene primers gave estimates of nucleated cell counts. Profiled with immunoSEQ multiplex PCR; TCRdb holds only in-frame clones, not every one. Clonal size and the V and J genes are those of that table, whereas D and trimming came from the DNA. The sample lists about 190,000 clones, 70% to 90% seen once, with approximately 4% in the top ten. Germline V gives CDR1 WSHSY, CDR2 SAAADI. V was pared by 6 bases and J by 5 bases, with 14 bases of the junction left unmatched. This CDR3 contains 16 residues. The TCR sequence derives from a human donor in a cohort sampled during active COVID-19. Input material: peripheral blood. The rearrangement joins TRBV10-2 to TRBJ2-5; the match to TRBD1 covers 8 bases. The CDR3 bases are TGCGCCAGCAGCGGAACTAGACAGGGGTGGGGGGAGACCCAGTACTTC. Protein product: CASSGTRQGWGETQYF.